The clone carrying this T cell receptor (beta chain) has only a few counts. What it binds is not known. From the reads, TCRdb called clonotypes with MiXCR, one entry per CDR3 protein. The sample has roughly 860,000 distinct CDR3 sequences; less than 35% are singletons. These data come from a study of T cell repertoires in cytomegalovirus infection. The CDR3 is 16 residues long. The ends lost 4 bases at V and 5 bases at J; junction bases unmatched: 13. Germline V gene sequence: CDR1 SGHDT, CDR2 YYEEEE. The rearrangement joins TRBV5-6 to TRBJ2-7; TRBD1 matches at 9 bases. The sequencing used cultured CD8+ T cells from PBMCs, collected from culture after CMV antigen stimulation. This receptor was identified in a human donor in good health (CMV status not recorded). Some clones in this sample may be carry-over from other donors' samples. The CDR3 sequence is CASSDWITGGMDEQYF. Written as DNA, the CDR3 is TGTGCCAGCAGCGATTGGATTACAGGGGGCATGGACGAGCAGTACTTC.